These 16 T cell receptor beta chains were sequenced from one sample in a study of technical replicates of blood from a handful of donors (dated by TCRdb to between 2016 and 2019). Libraries were prepared through the immunoSEQ multiplex PCR assay. The clones in this table, taken by TCRdb from immuneACCESS, are in-frame only. Not every clone is retained; where verified, under half of the shortfall comes from an unresolved V gene, and the cause of the rest is unknown. In this sample the table shows 95,000 to 100,000 clones, 96% of which occur a single time. The ten most abundant clones make up 0.2% to 0.25% of the sample. The sequencing input was T cells isolated from PBMCs. The origin of the receptors is a human donor in good health.

This rearrangement joins TRBV28 to TRBJ2-7; the D gene is possibly TRBD1 (6 bases). Germline CDR1 reads MDHEN; CDR2 reads SYDVKM. V was trimmed by 3 bases and J by 5 bases, leaving 14 bases between them. The CDR3 has 14 residues. DNA of the CDR3: TGTGCCAGCAGTTTGAGAACAGGGCTCAACGAGCAGTACTTC. Encoded protein: CASSLRTGLNEQYF.

The chain links TRBV7-2 to TRBJ2-6; D is unclear. Germline lookup yields CDR1 SGHTA and CDR2 FQGNSA. Deletions cut 1 base from V and 0 bases from J, with 10 bases between. The CDR3 totals 17 residues. The DNA for the CDR3 is TGTGCCAGCAGCTTAGGACTGACGAGCTCTGGGGCCAACGTCCTGACTTTC. As protein: CASSLGLTSSGANVLTF. Using reference TRBV7-2 and TRBJ2-6 for the parts outside the CDR3, the full variable domain is GAGVSQSPSNKVTEKGKDVELRCDPISGHTALYWYRQSLGQGLEFLIYFQGNSAPDKSGLPSDRFSAERTGGSVSTLTIQRTQQEDSAVYLCASSLGLTSSGANVLTFGAGSRLTVL.

The J gene is TRBJ1-5, the V gene TRBV6-6, with 11 positions matching TRBD1. Trimming cost V 0 bases and J 6 bases; bases outside gene matches: 4. This CDR3 is 16 amino acids long. Germline V gene sequence: CDR1 MNHNY, CDR2 SVGAGI (reference sequence). The CDR3 coding sequence is TGTGCCAGCAGTTACTCGAGGGACAGGGGGAGTCAGCCCCAGCATTTT. Translating it yields CASSYSRDRGSQPQHF.

As for this clone: The same CDR3 is also encoded by other DNA sequences in this sample. The V call is TRBV7-2, the J call TRBJ1-2, with 8 bases identical to TRBD1. Per the germline V gene, CDR1 is SGHTA and CDR2 is FQGNSA. This CDR3 comprises 13 residues. V gave up 5 bases and J gave up 3 bases; unmatched junction bases: 2. DNA for the CDR3: TGTGCCAGCAGCCCGGACAGGGACTATGGCTACACCTTC. Encoded protein: CASSPDRDYGYTF.

The chain couples TRBV27 to TRBJ1-2; D remains ambiguous. V lost 8 bases to trimming and J lost 7 bases, with 20 bases between them. CDR1 MNHEY and CDR2 SMNVEV come from the germline V gene (reference sequence). The CDR3 spans 14 residues. CDR3 sequence (DNA): TGTGCCAGCCGTACCCATGTGGGCGAGTCTGGCTACACCTTC. Amino acids: CASRTHVGESGYTF.

This chain joins TRBV10-1 and TRBJ2-2; 10 nucleotides match TRBD1. The CDR3 has 15 amino acids. Germline CDR1 reads WNHNN; CDR2 reads SYGVQD (reference sequence). V lost 6 bases, J lost 7 bases, and 8 bases stayed unmatched. In DNA, the CDR3 is TGCGCCAGCAGACCGGGACAGGGGTCGGGCGGGGAGCTGTTTTTT. As protein: CASRPGQGSGGELFF.

The chain carries TRBV5-4 and TRBJ2-7, with 8 nucleotides matching TRBD2. The CDR3 loop spans 15 amino acids. CDR1 SGHNT and CDR2 YYREEE come from the germline V gene (reference sequence). The V segment lost 4 bases and the J segment 0 bases; nucleotides outside the gene matches: 6. The CDR3 here is CASSSSGGNSYEQYF. The CDR3 nucleotides read TGTGCCAGCAGCAGCTCGGGAGGGAACTCCTACGAGCAGTACTTC.

This chain joins TRBV30 and TRBJ1-2; D is undetermined. Trimming removed 0 bases at V and 7 bases at J, with 15 bases between. This CDR3 has 14 residues. The germline V gene encodes CDR1 GTSNPN and CDR2 SVGIG (reference sequence). CDR3 bases: TGTGCCTGGAGTGTACTTGCGGTCGTTCGTGGCTACACCTTC. This codes for CAWSVLAVVRGYTF.

The chain recombines TRBV5-1 with TRBJ2-7; TRBD1 is a possible D gene (6 bases). CDR3 size: 16 residues. Germline V lookup: CDR1 SGHRS, CDR2 YFSETQ. Between the trimmed V and J ends, which lost 4 bases and 3 bases, there was a span of 20 bases. The CDR3 spells CASSLTSGATNYEQYF. The CDR3, as DNA: TGCGCCAGCAGCCTTACGTCAGGGGCGACTAACTACGAGCAGTACTTC. Combining the CDR3 with reference TRBV5-1 and TRBJ2-7 gives the whole variable domain KAGVTQTPRYLIKTRGQQVTLSCSPISGHRSVSWYQQTPGQGLQFLFEYFSETQRNKGNFPGRFSGRQFSNSRSEMNVSTLELGDSALYLCASSLTSGATNYEQYFGPGTRLTVT.

The chain links TRBV11-2 to TRBJ2-2, with 7 bases that match TRBD1. The germline V gene has CDR1 SGHAT and CDR2 FQNNGV. The V gene end was trimmed by 6 bases and the J gene end by 4 bases; junction bases not matched to a gene: 11. There are 16 residues in the CDR3. The CDR3 here is CASSFTRGYGTGELFF. The CDR3 DNA sequence: TGTGCCAGCAGTTTTACCAGGGGGTACGGCACCGGGGAGCTGTTTTTT.

The chain uses TRBV29-1 and TRBJ2-7; TRBD2 aligns across 8 bases. V was pared by 5 bases and J by 7 bases, with 10 bases of the junction left unmatched. The CDR3 length is 13 residues. Germline V lookup: CDR1 SQVTM, CDR2 ANQGSEA. The CDR3 sequence: CSVSRGGRDEQYF. In nucleotides, the CDR3 is TGCAGCGTTTCCCGGGGGGGTAGGGATGAGCAGTACTTC.

The V gene is TRBV2, the J gene TRBJ1-2; 7 nucleotides line up with TRBD1. Germline trimming cut 4 bases from V and 0 bases from J; bases unmatched to any gene: 8. CDR1 is SNHLY, CDR2 FYNNEI, per germline. The CDR3 spans 16 residues. The CDR3 coding sequence is TGTGCCAGCAGTGTAGAGACAGGGAGAGCTAACTATGGCTACACCTTC. This codes for CASSVETGRANYGYTF.

CDR3 bases: TGTGCCAGCAGCCCTTACCGGGACAGGGGGTTGGATGAGCAGTTCTTC. It is translated as CASSPYRDRGLDEQFF. V and J are TRBV6-6 and TRBJ2-1; 11 bases agree with TRBD1. The V gene's germline CDR1 is MNHNY and CDR2 SVGAGI (reference sequence). The CDR3 consists of 16 residues. The V segment lost 6 bases and the J segment 8 bases; nucleotides outside the gene matches: 12.

This clone was observed a single time. DNA of the CDR3: TGTGCCACCAGCAGAGATCCGGAGGTCACCATATATTTT. Its protein product is CATSRDPEVTIYF. V and J are TRBV15 and TRBJ1-3; D is uncertain. Germline loops: CDR1 LNHNV, CDR2 YYDKDF (reference sequence). Trimming pared 0 bases from V and 9 bases from J, leaving 9 bases between. The CDR3 is 13 residues long.

The chain joins TRBV9 to TRBJ2-1; TRBD2 aligns across 7 bases. Germline V gene data show CDR1 as SGDLS and CDR2 as YYNGEE. V lost 2 bases, J lost 8 bases, and 1 base stayed unmatched. The CDR3 has 12 residues. The CDR3 bases are TGTGCCAGCAGCGTTAGCGGGTATGAGCAGTTCTTC. This gives the protein CASSVSGYEQFF.

The chain recombines TRBV6-1 with TRBJ1-4; 7 bases are shared with TRBD1. This CDR3 has 14 amino acids. V was clipped by 9 bases and J by 8 bases; unmatched bases: 12. Germline CDR1 MNHNS, CDR2 SASEGT. The CDR3 spells CASTRGLISEKLFF. The CDR3, as DNA: TGTGCCAGTACTAGGGGGCTGATTAGCGAAAAACTGTTTTTT.